Following are 28 T cell receptor beta chains from one sample sequenced in a study of shared clonotypes between healthy human individuals. Using immunoSEQ multiplex PCR, the repertoire was profiled, and TCRdb retains in-frame clones only, with some absent. There are some 2,100,000 clones in the sample; under 95% occur only once, and around 1.7% lies in the top ten. Only CD45RO-negative cells positively selected for CCR7 counted as naive CD8 cells, so terminally differentiated effector memory CD45RA+ cells were excluded. Material: naive CD8+ T cells from PBMCs. The receptor source for this set is a man younger than 30 in good health. Some clones in this sample may be carry-over from other donors' samples.

The chain employs TRBV6-5 and TRBJ2-5; D gene uncertain. The V and J ends lost 2 bases and 2 bases respectively, with 9 bases between them. Germline V gene data show CDR1 as MNHEY and CDR2 as SVGAGI. The CDR3 has 14 residues. CDR3 DNA sequence: TGTGCCAGCAGTTACACCCCAGAGCAAGAGACCCAGTACTTC. Protein product: CASSYTPEQETQYF.

The V gene is TRBV5-6, the J gene TRBJ2-5; 9 bases are a match to TRBD1. The CDR3 is 13 residues long. Per the germline V gene, CDR1 is SGHDT and CDR2 is YYEEEE. V lost 3 bases, J lost 6 bases, and 3 bases stayed unmatched. CDR3 protein: CASSWDRVKTQYF. In DNA form, the CDR3 reads TGTGCCAGCAGCTGGGACAGGGTGAAGACCCAGTACTTC. Filled out from reference TRBV5-6 and TRBJ2-5, the complete variable domain reads DAGVTQSPTHLIKTRGQQVTLRCSPKSGHDTVSWYQQALGQGPQFIFQYYEEEERQRGNFPDRFSGHQFPNYSSELNVNALLLGDSALYLCASSWDRVKTQYFGPGTRLLVL.

As for this clone: A read error may account for a junction end that differs from germline. The rearrangement uses TRBV19 and TRBJ1-5, with 12 bases that match TRBD1. The CDR3 totals 16 residues. CDR1 and CDR2 from the germline V gene are LNHDA and SQIVND (reference sequence). DNA for the CDR3: TGTGCCAGTAGTGAGACCGGGACAGGGGGCAAACAGCCCCAGCATTTT. Its translation: CASSETGTGGKQPQHF. Combining the CDR3 with reference TRBV19 and TRBJ1-5 gives the whole variable domain DGGITQSPKYLFRKEGQNVTLSCEQNLNHDAMYWYRQDPGQGLRLIYYSQIVNDFQKGDIAEGYSVSREKKESFPLTVTSAQKNPTAFYLCASSETGTGGKQPQHFGDGTRLSIL.

The J gene is TRBJ2-3, the V gene TRBV7-2; 7 bases are a match to TRBD1. The V segment lost 4 bases and the J segment 7 bases; nucleotides outside the gene matches: 11. CDR1 is SGHTA, CDR2 FQGNSA, per germline. This CDR3 is 15 amino acids long. The CDR3 reads CASSSIGPRGNTQYF. Written as DNA, the CDR3 is TGTGCCAGCAGCTCCATCGGACCCAGGGGGAATACGCAGTATTTT.

V usage is TRBV27 and J usage is TRBJ2-1; 7 bases line up with TRBD1. CDR1 and CDR2 from the germline V gene are MNHEY and SMNVEV (reference sequence). The CDR3 consists of 14 residues. Germline trimming cut 5 bases from V and 1 base from J; bases unmatched to any gene: 2. The CDR3 protein is CASSVTGSYNEQFF. DNA for the CDR3: TGTGCCAGCAGTGTGACAGGGTCCTACAATGAGCAGTTCTTC.

This rearrangement joins TRBV28 to TRBJ2-7; D ambiguous. CDR1 MDHEN and CDR2 SYDVKM come from the germline V gene. Trimming pared 3 bases from V and 1 base from J, leaving 13 bases between. This CDR3 spans 15 amino acids. For the CDR3, the DNA is TGTGCCAGCAGTTTCGAAAACGGCCGTTCCTACGAGCAGTACTTC. Amino acids: CASSFENGRSYEQYF.

The chain couples TRBV21-1 to TRBJ2-3; the D call of TRBD1 is as the table states it, not checked on the DNA. TRBV21-1 is annotated as a pseudogene. There are 14 residues in the CDR3. CDR3 sequence reads: CASSWAYWTDTQYF. As DNA, the CDR3 is TGTGCCAGCAGCTGGGCCTACTGGACAGATACGCAGTATTTT.

The V and J genes are TRBV29-1 and TRBJ1-2, with D possibly being TRBD1 (6 bases). The CDR3 has 13 amino acids. Germline loops: CDR1 SQVTM, CDR2 ANQGSEA. V was trimmed by 3 bases and J by 4 bases, leaving 12 bases between them. CDR3 sequence reads: CSVDTAGVYGYTF. In DNA form, the CDR3 reads TGCAGCGTTGATACAGCAGGGGTCTATGGCTACACCTTC.

This clone came up once. J is TRBJ1-4 and V is TRBV4-1; weak D call: TRBD1 (5 bases). The germline V gene encodes CDR1 MGHRA and CDR2 YSYEKL. The V gene lost 0 bases and the J gene lost 8 bases, with 16 bases spanning the gap. The CDR3 covers 16 residues. This CDR3 is CASSQDPGRPREKLFF. The CDR3 nucleotides are TGCGCCAGCAGCCAAGATCCGGGACGGCCGAGGGAAAAACTGTTTTTT.

This chain joins TRBV19 and TRBJ2-1; 7 positions match TRBD2. This CDR3 comprises 17 residues. Unmatched junction bases numbered 15, after V lost 3 bases and J lost 7 bases. Germline V lookup: CDR1 LNHDA, CDR2 SQIVND (reference sequence). CDR3 amino acids: CASSISFWTRGNNEQFF. DNA for the CDR3: TGTGCCAGTAGTATCTCCTTTTGGACTAGAGGGAATAATGAGCAGTTCTTC. Full variable domain (rest looked up from reference TRBV19 and TRBJ2-1): DGGITQSPKYLFRKEGQNVTLSCEQNLNHDAMYWYRQDPGQGLRLIYYSQIVNDFQKGDIAEGYSVSREKKESFPLTVTSAQKNPTAFYLCASSISFWTRGNNEQFFGPGTRLTVL.

Notes on this clone: At one boundary the junction diverges from the germline segment, which might be a read error. The rearrangement links TRBV6-4 to TRBJ2-1; no clear D gene. Germline assignment: CDR1 MRHNA and CDR2 SNTAGT. The CDR3 totals 12 residues. The CDR3 bases are TGTGTCAGCAGTGACCACGGTAATGAGCAGTTCTTC. The encoded protein is CVSSDHGNEQFF.

The chain employs TRBV29-1 and TRBJ2-7; perhaps TRBD1 as D (6 bases). Germline CDR1 SQVTM, CDR2 ANQGSEA. V was shortened by 2 bases and J by 1 base, with 9 bases between the two germline ends. The CDR3 length is 13 residues. Written as DNA, the CDR3 is TGCAGCGTTGAAAACAGGGAATCCTACGAGCAGTACTTC. The encoded protein is CSVENRESYEQYF.

V is TRBV9 and J is TRBJ2-5, with no clear D. V lost 4 bases to trimming and J lost 2 bases, with 21 bases between them. CDR3 length equals 17 residues. Germline V CDR1 and CDR2: SGDLS, YYNGEE. For the CDR3, the DNA is TGTGCCAGCAGCCTTGATCCTGCAGACCTAACTCAAGAGACCCAGTACTTC. Encoded protein: CASSLDPADLTQETQYF.

The V call is TRBV15, the J call TRBJ2-1, with TRBD2 matching over 13 bases. Germline lookup yields CDR1 LNHNV and CDR2 YYDKDF (reference sequence). The junction had 5 bases not matched to a gene; V was cut back by 2 bases and J by 7 bases. The CDR3 runs to 16 residues. Here the CDR3 DNA reads TGTGCCACCAGCAGAACTAGCGGGAGGGCCAAGAATGAGCAGTTCTTC. It yields the protein CATSRTSGRAKNEQFF.

This sequence joins TRBV7-9 and TRBJ2-7, with D possibly being TRBD1 or TRBD2 (5 bases each). V was shortened by 5 bases and J by 5 bases, with 16 bases between the two germline ends. CDR3 size: 14 residues. Germline CDR1 and CDR2: SEHNR and FQNEAQ (reference sequence). The DNA for the CDR3 is TGTGCCAGCAGCGACGGGACCTCCGGGCACGAGCAGTACTTC. This gives the protein CASSDGTSGHEQYF.

This chain uses TRBV6-1 with TRBJ2-7; D unclear. The CDR3 covers 15 residues. The germline V gene encodes CDR1 MNHNS and CDR2 SASEGT. The V end was cut by 2 bases, the J end by 7 bases, with 18 bases between. The CDR3 DNA sequence: TGTGCCAGCAGTGAACTGAGTGGCCCTAGGAAGGAGCAGTACTTC. This sequence encodes CASSELSGPRKEQYF.

The V and J genes are TRBV27 and TRBJ2-1; no clear D gene. Between the trimmed V and J ends, which lost 4 bases and 1 base, there was a span of 14 bases. Germline V gene data show CDR1 as MNHEY and CDR2 as SMNVEV (reference sequence). The CDR3 consists of 16 residues. CDR3 bases: TGTGCCAGCAGTTCACTCTACCCCGGATCCTACAATGAGCAGTTCTTC. This gives the protein CASSSLYPGSYNEQFF.

The V gene is TRBV2, the J gene TRBJ2-4, with D uncertain. The germline V gene encodes CDR1 SNHLY and CDR2 FYNNEI. Trimming removed 0 bases from V and 6 bases from J, with 9 bases in between. This CDR3 contains 14 residues. CDR3 bases: TGTGCCAGCAGTGAAGCGGGGTCCCCAAACATTCAGTACTTC. It codes for CASSEAGSPNIQYF.

V is TRBV2 and J is TRBJ2-1, with 13 positions matching TRBD2. This CDR3 has 14 residues. The V and J ends lost 5 bases and 8 bases, in that order; junction bases with no gene match: 3. Germline loops: CDR1 SNHLY, CDR2 FYNNEI. CDR3 in amino acids: CASSSGLAGDEQFF. CDR3 nucleotides: TGTGCCAGCAGTTCAGGACTAGCGGGAGATGAGCAGTTCTTC. The whole variable domain, remainder taken from reference TRBV2 and TRBJ2-1, is EPEVTQTPSHQVTQMGQEVILRCVPISNHLYFYWYRQILGQKVEFLVSFYNNEISEKSEIFDDQFSVERPDGSNFTLKIRSTKLEDSAMYFCASSSGLAGDEQFFGPGTRLTVL.

This rearrangement joins TRBV6-1 to TRBJ1-1; no clear D. Trimming cost V 4 bases and J 1 base, with 7 bases left between them. The CDR3 contains 13 residues. The V gene's germline CDR1 is MNHNS and CDR2 SASEGT. The CDR3 spells CASSVTGNTEAFF. The CDR3 DNA is TGTGCCAGCAGTGTTACCGGGAACACTGAAGCTTTCTTT.

The chain has TRBV7-2 and TRBJ1-2; D ambiguous. From germline, CDR1 is SGHTA and CDR2 FQGNSA. V was cut by 8 bases and J by 1 base, with 14 bases left in between. The CDR3 contains 14 residues. CDR3 nucleotide sequence: TGTGCCAGCCGAAGACCGAAACATAACTATGGCTACACCTTC. Translation gives CASRRPKHNYGYTF.

This clone was recorded only once. This chain joins TRBV2 and TRBJ2-1; no clear D gene. V lost 2 bases and J lost 9, with 14 bases in between. CDR1 is SNHLY and CDR2 is FYNNEI in the germline V gene. The CDR3 loop spans 14 amino acids. CDR3 coding DNA: TGTGCCAGCAGTGAACGTGGGTTTCAAGGTGAGCAGTTCTTC. Translated, it gives CASSERGFQGEQFF.

This chain links TRBV5-5 with TRBJ2-7; D gene unclear. The V gene's germline CDR1 is SGHKS and CDR2 YYEKEE (reference sequence). The CDR3 extends over 14 amino acids. Trimming shortened V by 7 bases and J by 6 bases, and 20 bases separated the two germline ends. Here the CDR3 reads CASYAWPSPSEQYF. The CDR3 nucleotides are TGTGCCAGCTATGCCTGGCCATCTCCCTCCGAGCAGTACTTC.

The V gene is TRBV27, the J gene TRBJ1-5; D ambiguous. The germline CDR1 and CDR2 sequences are MNHEY and SMNVEV (reference sequence). This CDR3 is 13 amino acids long. Between the trimmed V and J ends, which lost 5 bases and 9 bases, there was a span of 14 bases. CDR3 loop: CASSPRGPGPQHF. The CDR3 DNA reads TGTGCCAGCAGTCCGCGTGGCCCAGGGCCCCAGCATTTT.

The V call is TRBV29-1, the J call TRBJ2-7; 8 bases fit TRBD2. The CDR3 runs to 16 residues. V shed 7 bases, J shed 1 base, and the junction held 15 bases outside the gene matches. Germline-derived CDR1 and CDR2 are SQVTM and ANQGSEA. Here the CDR3 DNA reads TGCAGCGCTGCGGGGGGTTGGGGCGCCAGGTCCTACGAGCAGTACTTC. It encodes CSAAGGWGARSYEQYF.

In this sample, this clone turned up once. The V gene is TRBV7-9, the J gene TRBJ2-1, with unresolved D. Germline CDR1 and CDR2: SEHNR and FQNEAQ (reference sequence). The CDR3 spans 13 residues. Trimming stripped 7 bases from V and 5 bases from J, with 12 bases between. The CDR3 nucleotides are TGTGCCAGCACCCCAGCACTGGACAATGAGCAGTTCTTC. Encoded protein: CASTPALDNEQFF.

The gene calls are TRBV5-1 and TRBJ2-5, with a tentative D call TRBD1 (6 bases). The germline V and J ends were trimmed by 4 bases and 4 bases, with 17 bases remaining between them. Germline-derived CDR1 and CDR2 are SGHRS and YFSETQ. The CDR3 extends over 15 amino acids. The DNA for the CDR3 is TGCGCCAGCAGCCCCGGGACACTTAATCGAGAGACCCAGTACTTC. Its translation: CASSPGTLNRETQYF.

This clone has more than one count but fewer than ten. The chain carries TRBV30 and TRBJ1-1, with 7 bases that match TRBD1. Unmatched junction bases numbered 6, after V lost 5 bases and J lost 0 bases. CDR1 and CDR2 (germline): GTSNPN, SVGIG (reference sequence). This CDR3 has 14 residues. As DNA, the CDR3 is TGTGCCTGGGGGCGGGACAGCCTGAACACTGAAGCTTTCTTT. Residues: CAWGRDSLNTEAFF.